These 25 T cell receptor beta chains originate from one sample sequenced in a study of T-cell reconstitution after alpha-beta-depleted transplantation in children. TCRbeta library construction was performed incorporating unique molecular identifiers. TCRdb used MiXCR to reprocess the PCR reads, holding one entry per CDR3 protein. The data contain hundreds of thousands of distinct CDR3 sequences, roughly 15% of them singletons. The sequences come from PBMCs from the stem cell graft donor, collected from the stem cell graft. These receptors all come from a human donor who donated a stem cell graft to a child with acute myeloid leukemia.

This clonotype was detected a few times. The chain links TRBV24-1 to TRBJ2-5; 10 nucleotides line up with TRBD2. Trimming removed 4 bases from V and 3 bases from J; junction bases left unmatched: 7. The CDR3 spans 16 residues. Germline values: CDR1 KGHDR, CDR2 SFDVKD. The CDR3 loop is CATSDGNLAGEETQYF. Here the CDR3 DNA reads TGTGCCACCAGTGACGGTAATCTAGCGGGGGAAGAGACCCAGTACTTC.

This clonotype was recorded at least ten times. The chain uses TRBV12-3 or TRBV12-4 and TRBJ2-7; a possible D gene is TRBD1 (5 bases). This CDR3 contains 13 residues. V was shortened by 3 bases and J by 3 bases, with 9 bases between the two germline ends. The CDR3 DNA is TGTGCCAGCAGTTTGTCCAGGGTCTACGAGCAGTACTTC. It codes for CASSLSRVYEQYF.

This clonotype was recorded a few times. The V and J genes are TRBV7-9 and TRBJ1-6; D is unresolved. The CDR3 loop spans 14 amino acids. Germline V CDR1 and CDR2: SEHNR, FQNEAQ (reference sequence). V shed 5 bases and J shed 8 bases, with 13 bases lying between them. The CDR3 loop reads CASSQRRLDSPLHF. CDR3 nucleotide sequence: TGTGCCAGCAGCCAAAGACGGCTGGATTCACCCCTCCACTTT.

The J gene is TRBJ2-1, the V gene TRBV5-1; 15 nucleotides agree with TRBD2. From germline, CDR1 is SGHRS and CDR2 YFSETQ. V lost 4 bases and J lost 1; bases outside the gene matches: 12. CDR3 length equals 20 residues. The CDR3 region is CASSPYTGLAGGPSYNEQFF. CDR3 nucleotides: TGCGCCAGCAGCCCCTACACCGGACTAGCGGGGGGGCCGTCCTACAATGAGCAGTTCTTC.

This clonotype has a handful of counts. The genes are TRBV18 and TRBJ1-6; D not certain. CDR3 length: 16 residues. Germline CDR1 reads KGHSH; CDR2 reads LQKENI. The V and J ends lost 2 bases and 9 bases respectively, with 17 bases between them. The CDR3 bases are TGTGCCAGCTCACCAAGCAGTCCTGGTGTGAGTTCACCCCTCCACTTT. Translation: CASSPSSPGVSSPLHF.

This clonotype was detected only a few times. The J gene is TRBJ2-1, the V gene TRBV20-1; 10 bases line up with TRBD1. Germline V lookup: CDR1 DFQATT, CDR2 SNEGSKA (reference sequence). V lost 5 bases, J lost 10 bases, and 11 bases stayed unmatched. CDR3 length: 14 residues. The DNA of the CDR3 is TGCAGTGCTTTCCGGGACAGGGGAAGCATCGAGCAGTTCTTC. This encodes CSAFRDRGSIEQFF.

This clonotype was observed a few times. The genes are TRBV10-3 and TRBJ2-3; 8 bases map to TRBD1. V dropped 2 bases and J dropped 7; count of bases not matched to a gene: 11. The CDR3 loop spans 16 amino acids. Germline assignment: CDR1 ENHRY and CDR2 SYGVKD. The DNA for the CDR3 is TGTGCCATCAGTGAGACAGCGGACAGGGAAGTACATACGCAGTATTTT. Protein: CAISETADREVHTQYF.

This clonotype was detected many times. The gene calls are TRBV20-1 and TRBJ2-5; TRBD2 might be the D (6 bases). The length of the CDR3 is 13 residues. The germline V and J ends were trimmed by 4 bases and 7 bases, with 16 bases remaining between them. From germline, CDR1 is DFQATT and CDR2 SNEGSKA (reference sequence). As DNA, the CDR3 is TGCAGTGCTACCGGACTAAGCCGGGGGACCCAGTACTTC. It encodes CSATGLSRGTQYF.

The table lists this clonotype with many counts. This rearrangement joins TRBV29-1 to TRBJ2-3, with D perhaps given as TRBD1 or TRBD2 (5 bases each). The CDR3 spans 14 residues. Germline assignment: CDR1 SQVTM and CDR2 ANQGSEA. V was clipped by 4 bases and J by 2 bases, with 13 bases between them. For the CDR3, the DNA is TGCAGCGTTGCCGGCACGGGACCCACAGATACGCAGTATTTT. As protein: CSVAGTGPTDTQYF.

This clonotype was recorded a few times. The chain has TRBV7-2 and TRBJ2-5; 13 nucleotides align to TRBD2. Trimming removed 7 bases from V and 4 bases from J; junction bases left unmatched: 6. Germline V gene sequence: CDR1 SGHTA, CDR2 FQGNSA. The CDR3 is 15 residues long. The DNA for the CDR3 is TGTGCCAGCAATCTGGGACTAGCGGGGATAGAGACCCAGTACTTC. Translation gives CASNLGLAGIETQYF.

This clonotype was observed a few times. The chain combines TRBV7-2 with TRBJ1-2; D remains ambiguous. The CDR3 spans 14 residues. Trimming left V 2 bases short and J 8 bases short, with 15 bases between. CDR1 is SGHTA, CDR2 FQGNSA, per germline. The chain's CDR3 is CASSLSVLWAGYTF. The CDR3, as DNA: TGTGCCAGCAGCTTATCCGTCCTATGGGCCGGCTACACCTTC.

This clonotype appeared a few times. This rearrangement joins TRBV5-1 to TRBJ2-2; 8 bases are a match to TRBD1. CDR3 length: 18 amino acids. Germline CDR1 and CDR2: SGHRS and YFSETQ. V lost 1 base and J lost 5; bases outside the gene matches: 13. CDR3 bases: TGCGCCAGCAGCTTGACAGTCCTTGGACAGGGAAAAACCGGGGAGCTGTTTTTT. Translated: CASSLTVLGQGKTGELFF.

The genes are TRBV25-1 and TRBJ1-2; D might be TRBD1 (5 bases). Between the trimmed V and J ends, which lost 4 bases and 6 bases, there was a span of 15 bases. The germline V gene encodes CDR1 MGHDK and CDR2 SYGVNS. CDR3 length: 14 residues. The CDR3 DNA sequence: TGTGCCAGCAGTGCACAGGTTTCGAAGGATGGCTACACCTTC. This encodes CASSAQVSKDGYTF.

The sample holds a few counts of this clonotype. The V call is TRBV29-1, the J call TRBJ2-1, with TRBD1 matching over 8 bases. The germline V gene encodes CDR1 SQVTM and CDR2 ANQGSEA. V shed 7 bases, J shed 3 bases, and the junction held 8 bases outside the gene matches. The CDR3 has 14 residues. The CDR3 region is CSGSGTGDYNEQFF. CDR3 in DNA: TGCAGCGGCTCCGGGACAGGAGACTACAATGAGCAGTTCTTC.

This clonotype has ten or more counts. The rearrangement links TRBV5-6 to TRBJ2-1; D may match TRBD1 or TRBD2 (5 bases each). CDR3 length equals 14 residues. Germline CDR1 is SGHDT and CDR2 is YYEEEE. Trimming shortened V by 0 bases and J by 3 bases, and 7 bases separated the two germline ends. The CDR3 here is CASSLGGYYNEQFF. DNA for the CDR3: TGTGCCAGCAGCTTGGGGGGGTACTACAATGAGCAGTTCTTC.

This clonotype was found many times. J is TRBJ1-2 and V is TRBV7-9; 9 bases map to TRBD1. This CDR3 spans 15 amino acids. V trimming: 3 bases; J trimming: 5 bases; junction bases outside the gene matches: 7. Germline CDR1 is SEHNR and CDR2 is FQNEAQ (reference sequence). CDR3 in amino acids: CASSFPDRGRYGYTF. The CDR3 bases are TGTGCCAGCAGCTTCCCGGACAGGGGAAGGTATGGCTACACCTTC.

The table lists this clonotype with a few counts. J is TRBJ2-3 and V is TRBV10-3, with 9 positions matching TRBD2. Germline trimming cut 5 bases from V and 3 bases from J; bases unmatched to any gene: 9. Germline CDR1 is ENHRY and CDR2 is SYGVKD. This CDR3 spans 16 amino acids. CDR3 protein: CAISLGSGGLTDTQYF. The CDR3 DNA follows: TGTGCCATCAGTTTGGGTAGCGGGGGTTTAACAGATACGCAGTATTTT.

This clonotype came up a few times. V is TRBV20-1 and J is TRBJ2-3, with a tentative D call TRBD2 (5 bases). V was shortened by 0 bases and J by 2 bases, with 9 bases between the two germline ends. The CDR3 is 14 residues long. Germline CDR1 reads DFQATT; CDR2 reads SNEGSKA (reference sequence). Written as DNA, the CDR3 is TGCAGTGCTAGAGAACCCGGGATCACAGATACGCAGTATTTT. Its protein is CSAREPGITDTQYF.

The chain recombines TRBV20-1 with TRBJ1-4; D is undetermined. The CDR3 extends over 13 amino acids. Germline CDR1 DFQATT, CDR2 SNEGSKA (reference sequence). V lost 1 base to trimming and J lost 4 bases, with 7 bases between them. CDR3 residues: CSARGASNEKLFF. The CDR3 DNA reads TGCAGTGCTAGAGGGGCAAGTAATGAAAAACTGTTTTTT.

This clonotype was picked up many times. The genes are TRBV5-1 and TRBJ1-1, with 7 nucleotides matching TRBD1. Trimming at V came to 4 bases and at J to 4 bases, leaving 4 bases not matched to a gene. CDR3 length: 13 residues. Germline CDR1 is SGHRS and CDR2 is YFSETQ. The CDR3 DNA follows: TGCGCCAGCAGCCGGTCAGGGGGCACTGAAGCTTTCTTT. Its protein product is CASSRSGGTEAFF.

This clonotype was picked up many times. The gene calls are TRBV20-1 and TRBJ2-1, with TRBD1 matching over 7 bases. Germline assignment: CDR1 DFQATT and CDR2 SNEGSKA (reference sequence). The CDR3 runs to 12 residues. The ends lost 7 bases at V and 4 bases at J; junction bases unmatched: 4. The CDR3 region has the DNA TGCAGTGGAAGGGGGCCGTACAATGAGCAGTTCTTC. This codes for CSGRGPYNEQFF.

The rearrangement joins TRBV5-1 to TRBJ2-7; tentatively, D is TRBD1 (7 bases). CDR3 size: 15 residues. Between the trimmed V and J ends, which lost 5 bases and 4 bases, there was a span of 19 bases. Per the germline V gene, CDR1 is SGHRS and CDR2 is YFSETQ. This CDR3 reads CASSIDQGGPYEQYF. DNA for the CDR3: TGCGCCAGCAGTATTGATCAGGGGGGTCCTTACGAGCAGTACTTC.

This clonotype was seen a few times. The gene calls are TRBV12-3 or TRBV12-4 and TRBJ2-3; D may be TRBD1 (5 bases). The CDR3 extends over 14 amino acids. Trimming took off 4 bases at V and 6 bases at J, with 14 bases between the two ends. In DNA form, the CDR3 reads TGTGCCAGCAGTTCCACAGCCAAGGGGGATACGCAGTATTTT. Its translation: CASSSTAKGDTQYF.

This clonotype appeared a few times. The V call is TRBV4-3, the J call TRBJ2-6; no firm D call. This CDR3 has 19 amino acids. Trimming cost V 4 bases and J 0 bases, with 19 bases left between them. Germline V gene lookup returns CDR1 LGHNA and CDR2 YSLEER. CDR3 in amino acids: CASSRETTGKSSGANVLTF. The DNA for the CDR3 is TGCGCCAGCAGCCGCGAGACGACGGGCAAGAGCTCTGGGGCCAACGTCCTGACTTTC.

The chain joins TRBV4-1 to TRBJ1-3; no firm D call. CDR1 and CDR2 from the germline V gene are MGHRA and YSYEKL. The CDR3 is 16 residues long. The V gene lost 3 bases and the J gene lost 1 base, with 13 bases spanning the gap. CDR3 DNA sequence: TGCGCCAGCAGCCACCAGATTACAAATTCTGGAAACACCATATATTTT. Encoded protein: CASSHQITNSGNTIYF.